The 21 T cell receptor beta chains below were found in one sample sequenced in a study of beta chain features in type 1 diabetes. The entirety of the isolated RNA underwent reverse transcription, so expressed TCRB transcripts were sequenced. The protocol was immunoSEQ multiplex PCR, while the TCRdb copy is restricted to in-frame clones and leaves out a portion. The sample yields some 500,000 clones, 11% seen once. Material for sequencing was naive CD4+ T cells from blood. The receptors here all came from a woman between 18 and 29 years old in good health.

The rearrangement joins TRBV11-2 to TRBJ2-7; 12 positions match TRBD2. CDR1 SGHAT and CDR2 FQNNGV come from the germline V gene. Unmatched junction bases numbered 13, after V lost 4 bases and J lost 6 bases. There are 17 residues in the CDR3. In DNA form, the CDR3 reads TGTGCCAGCAGCTACAATTACGGGACTAGCGGGCAGGGCGAGCAGTACGTC. This gives the protein CASSYNYGTSGQGEQYV.

The chain is built from TRBV7-2 and TRBJ2-1; 9 nucleotides line up with TRBD2. Germline CDR1 reads SGHTA; CDR2 reads FQGNSA. This CDR3 region has 17 residues. V trimming: 2 bases; J trimming: 2 bases; junction bases outside the gene matches: 7. CDR3 nucleotides: TGTGCCAGCAGCTTAATTGGCGGGAGGGTTACCTACAATGAGCAGTTCTTC. Translation gives CASSLIGGRVTYNEQFF.

The sample holds a few counts of this clone. V and J are TRBV2 and TRBJ2-3, with 10 nucleotides matching TRBD1. Germline V gives CDR1 SNHLY, CDR2 FYNNEI. The trim removed 6 bases at V and 3 bases at J, leaving 3 bases unmatched. The CDR3 spans 14 residues. In DNA, the CDR3 is TGTGCCAGCAGCCGACAGGGGGCGACAGATACGCAGTATTTT. Its protein is CASSRQGATDTQYF.

The table lists this clone with a few counts. The rearrangement uses TRBV7-9 and TRBJ2-1; D may be TRBD2 (5 bases). Germline assignment: CDR1 SEHNR and CDR2 FQNEAQ (reference sequence). Trimming took 3 bases from V and 8 from J, leaving 11 bases between them. The CDR3 contains 13 residues. CDR3 nucleotide sequence: TGTGCCAGCAGCTTTGGGTCGAGGGATGAGCAGTTCTTC. It is translated as CASSFGSRDEQFF. The full variable domain, its missing parts supplied by reference TRBV7-9 and TRBJ2-1, is DTGVSQNPRHKITKRGQNVTFRCDPISEHNRLYWYRQTLGQGPEFLTYFQNEAQLEKSRLLSDRFSAERPKGSFSTLEIQRTEQGDSAMYLCASSFGSRDEQFFGPGTRLTVL.

In its sample, this clone was seen a few times. The rearrangement links TRBV7-2 to TRBJ2-6, with no clear D. The V gene lost 0 bases and the J gene lost 1 base, with 4 bases spanning the gap. There are 15 residues in the CDR3. Germline V gives CDR1 SGHTA, CDR2 FQGNSA. The DNA for the CDR3 is TGTGCCAGCAGCTTAGCAAGATCTGGGGCCAACGTCCTGACTTTC. It translates to CASSLARSGANVLTF.

There are a few counts of this clone. The chain combines TRBV7-9 with TRBJ1-4, with D tentatively TRBD1 (5 bases). Germline V CDR1 and CDR2: SEHNR, FQNEAQ (reference sequence). Deletions cut 2 bases from V and 6 bases from J, with 10 bases between. This CDR3 spans 14 amino acids. The CDR3 here is CASSLPGADEKLFF. CDR3 bases: TGTGCCAGCAGCTTACCCGGGGCGGATGAAAAACTGTTTTTT.

This CDR3 is CASSPNWNTEAFF. The CDR3 nucleotides read TGTGCCAGCAGTCCGAACTGGAACACTGAAGCTTTCTTT. This sequence joins TRBV7-2 and TRBJ1-1; no clear D. Germline loops: CDR1 SGHTA, CDR2 FQGNSA. The CDR3 totals 13 residues. With 6 bases removed from V and 1 base from J, the gap between germline ends came to 9 bases.

This clone appeared a few times. This chain uses TRBV7-2 with TRBJ2-4; 9 bases agree with TRBD1. The V segment lost 5 bases and the J segment 7 bases; nucleotides outside the gene matches: 6. This CDR3 has 14 amino acids. Looked up from germline, CDR1 is SGHTA and CDR2 is FQGNSA. The CDR3 is CASSHGQGSNIQYF. The CDR3 nucleotides read TGTGCCAGCAGCCACGGACAGGGGTCGAACATTCAGTACTTC.

In its sample, this clone was seen a few times. The CDR3 loop reads CASSTRQGQTQYF. In DNA form, the CDR3 reads TGTGCCAGCAGCACCCGACAGGGGCAGACCCAGTACTTC. The genes are TRBV7-2 and TRBJ2-5, with 8 bases aligning to TRBD1. Trimming cost V 5 bases and J 6 bases; bases outside gene matches: 5. The germline gives CDR1 SGHTA, CDR2 FQGNSA. The CDR3 is made up of 13 amino acids.

This clone appeared many times. The chain employs TRBV5-1 and TRBJ2-3; D remains ambiguous. Between the trimmed V and J ends, which lost 0 bases and 6 bases, there was a span of 11 bases. Germline V gene sequence: CDR1 SGHRS, CDR2 YFSETQ. There are 14 residues in the CDR3. The chain's CDR3 is CASSLGSIKDTQYF. The CDR3 DNA reads TGCGCCAGCAGCTTGGGTTCCATCAAGGATACGCAGTATTTT.

This chain uses TRBV15 with TRBJ1-4, with D possibly TRBD1 on 5 matching bases. The V gene's germline CDR1 is LNHNV and CDR2 YYDKDF (reference sequence). This CDR3 spans 16 amino acids. Trimming took off 0 bases at V and 5 bases at J, with 13 bases between the two ends. The CDR3 bases are TGTGCCACCAGCAGAGAAGGGACGTTACGAAATGAAAAACTGTTTTTT. Translated: CATSREGTLRNEKLFF. The variable domain in full, completed from reference TRBV15 and TRBJ1-4, reads DAMVIQNPRYQVTQFGKPVTLSCSQTLNHNVMYWYQQKSSQAPKLLFHYYDKDFNNEADTPDNFQSRRPNTSFCFLDIRSPGLGDTAMYLCATSREGTLRNEKLFFGSGTQLSVL.

V and J are TRBV9 and TRBJ1-6; D gene uncertain. V shed 3 bases and J shed 6 bases, with 19 bases lying between them. The CDR3 covers 17 residues. Germline CDR1 reads SGDLS; CDR2 reads YYNGEE. CDR3 in DNA: TGTGCCAGCAGCGCCCAGATCAGCGCAGGAACTAATTCACCCCTCCACTTT. This sequence encodes CASSAQISAGTNSPLHF.

This clone was counted a few times. The rearrangement joins TRBV4-3 to TRBJ1-1; D is undetermined. The CDR3 runs to 14 residues. Germline V CDR1 and CDR2: LGHNA, YSLEER. Trimming took off 0 bases at V and 0 bases at J, with 5 bases between the two ends. CDR3: CASSQERVNTEAFF. The CDR3 nucleotides read TGCGCCAGCAGCCAAGAGAGGGTGAACACTGAAGCTTTCTTT.

The chain carries TRBV7-3 and TRBJ2-1; D gene uncertain. V lost 3 bases and J 8 bases, leaving 11 bases between the germline ends. The CDR3 covers 13 residues. Germline CDR1 is SGHTA and CDR2 is FQGTGA. The CDR3 reads CASSLEGLHEQFF. CDR3 DNA sequence: TGTGCCAGCAGCTTGGAAGGGCTGCATGAGCAGTTCTTC.

This clone was observed a handful of times. The genes are TRBV9 and TRBJ2-1; tentatively, D is TRBD2 (5 bases). Germline V gene data show CDR1 as SGDLS and CDR2 as YYNGEE. The CDR3 totals 14 residues. Trimming stripped 0 bases from V and 9 bases from J, with 13 bases between. The CDR3 protein is CASSVGLAQAEQFF. The CDR3 DNA sequence: TGTGCCAGCAGCGTAGGTCTAGCTCAGGCTGAGCAGTTCTTC.

V usage is TRBV7-2 and J usage is TRBJ1-1; D gene ambiguous. Trimming stripped 5 bases from V and 3 bases from J, with 10 bases between. In germline, CDR1 is SGHTA, CDR2 FQGNSA. The CDR3 sequence is 13 residues long. The DNA of the CDR3 is TGTGCCAGCAGCGTAAAGGGTTACACTGAAGCTTTCTTT. This codes for CASSVKGYTEAFF.

V and J are TRBV7-2 and TRBJ2-4; the D is unclear. This CDR3 has 15 amino acids. The germline gives CDR1 SGHTA, CDR2 FQGNSA. V shed 4 bases and J shed 7 bases, with 17 bases lying between them. CDR3 coding DNA: TGTGCCAGCAGCTCGGGCGGTGGGGTGGGGAACATTCAGTACTTC. Translated, it gives CASSSGGGVGNIQYF.

The genes are TRBV2 and TRBJ2-4; 13 positions match TRBD2. J was trimmed by 2 bases and V by 6 bases; bases with no gene match: 13. There are 19 residues in the CDR3. CDR1 SNHLY and CDR2 FYNNEI come from the germline V gene. CDR3 region: CASRHTGTSGIWTKNIQYF. DNA of the CDR3: TGTGCCAGCAGGCACACCGGGACTAGCGGGATCTGGACCAAAAACATTCAGTACTTC.

This clone came up a few times. The rearrangement links TRBV7-2 to TRBJ2-5, with 8 bases identical to TRBD2. This CDR3 has 14 amino acids. Germline lookup yields CDR1 SGHTA and CDR2 FQGNSA. With V trimmed by 4 bases and J by 5 bases, 6 bases remained unmatched. CDR3 nucleotides: TGTGCCAGCAGCTACAAGAGCGGGAGCGAGACCCAGTACTTC. This codes for CASSYKSGSETQYF.

The CDR3: CASRRISNQPQHF. The CDR3, as DNA: TGTGCCAGCCGACGGATTAGCAATCAGCCCCAGCATTTT. V is TRBV2 and J is TRBJ1-5; D not certain. CDR3 size: 13 residues. V lost 8 bases and J 0 bases, leaving 8 bases between the germline ends. Germline V lookup: CDR1 SNHLY, CDR2 FYNNEI.

V is TRBV30 and J is TRBJ1-2, with D tentatively TRBD1 (5 bases). Germline CDR1 and CDR2: GTSNPN and SVGIG (reference sequence). The V gene lost 0 bases and the J gene lost 3 bases, with 17 bases spanning the gap. The CDR3 has 16 residues. CDR3 sequence: CAWSVGPGRVDYGYTF. The CDR3 DNA is TGTGCCTGGAGTGTAGGGCCCGGCAGGGTCGACTATGGCTACACCTTC. Full variable domain (missing parts from reference TRBV30 and TRBJ1-2): SQTIHQWPATLVQPVGSPLSLECTVEGTSNPNLYWYRQAAGRGLQLLFYSVGIGQISSEVPQNLSASRPQDRQFILSSKKLLLSDSGFYLCAWSVGPGRVDYGYTFGSGTRLTVV.